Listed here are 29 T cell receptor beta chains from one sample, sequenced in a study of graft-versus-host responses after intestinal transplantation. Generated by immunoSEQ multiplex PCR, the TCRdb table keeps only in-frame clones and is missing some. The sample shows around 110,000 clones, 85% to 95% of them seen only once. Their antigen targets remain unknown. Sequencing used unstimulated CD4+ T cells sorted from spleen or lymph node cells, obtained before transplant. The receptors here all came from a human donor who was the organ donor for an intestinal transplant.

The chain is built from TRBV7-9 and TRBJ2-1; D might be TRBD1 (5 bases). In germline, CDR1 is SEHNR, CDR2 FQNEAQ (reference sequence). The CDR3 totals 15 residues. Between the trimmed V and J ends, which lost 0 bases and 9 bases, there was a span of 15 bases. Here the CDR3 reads CASSLAGVGLGEQFF. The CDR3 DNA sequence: TGTGCCAGCAGCTTAGCAGGGGTTGGGTTGGGTGAGCAGTTCTTC.

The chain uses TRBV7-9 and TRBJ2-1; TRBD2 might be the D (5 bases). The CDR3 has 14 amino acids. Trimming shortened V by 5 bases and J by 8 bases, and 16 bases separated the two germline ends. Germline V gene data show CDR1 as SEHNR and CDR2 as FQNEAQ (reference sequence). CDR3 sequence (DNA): TGTGCCAGCAGCCTTAGCGTCGGTAGGGATGAGCAGTTCTTC. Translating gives CASSLSVGRDEQFF.

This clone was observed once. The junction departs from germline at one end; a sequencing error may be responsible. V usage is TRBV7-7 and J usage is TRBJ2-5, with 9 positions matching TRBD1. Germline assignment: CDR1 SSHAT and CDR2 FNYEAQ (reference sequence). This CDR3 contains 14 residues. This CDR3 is CASSLDRGQETQYF. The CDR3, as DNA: TGTGCTAGCAGCTTAGACAGGGGGCAAGAGACCCAGTACTTC.

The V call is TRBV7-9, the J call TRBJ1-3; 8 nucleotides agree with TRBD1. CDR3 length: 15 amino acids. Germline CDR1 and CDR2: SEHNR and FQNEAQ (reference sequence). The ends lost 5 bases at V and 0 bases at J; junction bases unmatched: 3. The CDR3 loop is CASSRTGGSGNTIYF. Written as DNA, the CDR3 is TGTGCCAGCAGCCGCACAGGGGGCTCTGGAAACACCATATATTTT.

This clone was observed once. The CDR3 sequence is CASGLGRLAGGQLFF. As DNA, the CDR3 is TGTGCTAGTGGTTTGGGGAGACTAGCGGGAGGGCAGCTGTTTTTT. J is TRBJ2-2 and V is TRBV12-5, with 14 bases identical to TRBD2. Germline trimming cut 1 base from V and 12 bases from J; bases unmatched to any gene: 4. Germline lookup yields CDR1 LGHNT and CDR2 FRNRAP. The CDR3 spans 15 residues. Complete variable domain (other parts from reference TRBV12-5 and TRBJ2-2): DARVTQTPRHKVTEMGQEVTMRCQPILGHNTVFWYRQTMMQGLELLAYFRNRAPLDDSGMPKDRFSAEMPDATLATLKIQPSEPRDSAVYFCASGLGRLAGGQLFFGEGSRLTVL.

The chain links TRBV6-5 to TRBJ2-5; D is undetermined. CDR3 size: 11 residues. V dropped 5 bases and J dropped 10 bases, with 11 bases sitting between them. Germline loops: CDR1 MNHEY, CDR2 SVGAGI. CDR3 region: CASSPVEVQYF. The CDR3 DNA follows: TGTGCCAGCAGTCCAGTTGAGGTCCAGTACTTC.

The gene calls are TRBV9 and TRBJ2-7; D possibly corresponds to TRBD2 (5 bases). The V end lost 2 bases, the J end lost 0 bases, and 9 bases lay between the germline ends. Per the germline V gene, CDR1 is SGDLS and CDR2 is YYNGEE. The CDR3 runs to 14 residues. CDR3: CASSVGSASYEQYF. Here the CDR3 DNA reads TGTGCCAGCAGCGTTGGTAGCGCCTCCTACGAGCAGTACTTC.

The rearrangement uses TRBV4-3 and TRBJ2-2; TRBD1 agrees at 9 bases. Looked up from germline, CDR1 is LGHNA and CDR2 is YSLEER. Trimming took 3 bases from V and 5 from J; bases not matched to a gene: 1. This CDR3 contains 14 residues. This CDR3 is CASSQGQGTGELFF. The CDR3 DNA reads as TGCGCCAGCAGCCAGGGACAGGGAACCGGGGAGCTGTTTTTT.

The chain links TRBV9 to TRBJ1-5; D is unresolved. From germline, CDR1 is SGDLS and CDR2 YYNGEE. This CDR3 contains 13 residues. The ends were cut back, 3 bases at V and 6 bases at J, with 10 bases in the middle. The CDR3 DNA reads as TGTGCCAGCAGCGGCGGTGTAGGTCAGCCCCAGCATTTT. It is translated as CASSGGVGQPQHF.

Here the CDR3 DNA reads TGTGCCTGGGTGGACAGGGGCCACGAGCAGTACTTC. Translation gives CAWVDRGHEQYF. The chain couples TRBV30 to TRBJ2-7; 9 bases agree with TRBD1. CDR1 and CDR2 (germline): GTSNPN, SVGIG (reference sequence). The CDR3 consists of 12 residues. The V segment lost 5 bases and the J segment 5 bases; nucleotides outside the gene matches: 4.

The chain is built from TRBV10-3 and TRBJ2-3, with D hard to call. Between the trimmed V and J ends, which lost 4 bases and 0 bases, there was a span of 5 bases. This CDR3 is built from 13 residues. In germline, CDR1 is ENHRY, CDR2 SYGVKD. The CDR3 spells CAISVISTDTQYF. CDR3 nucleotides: TGTGCCATCAGTGTAATCAGCACAGATACGCAGTATTTT.

CDR3 DNA sequence: TGTGCCAGCAGCAGAGTCTACGAGCAGTACTTC. It codes for CASSRVYEQYF. The chain links TRBV2 to TRBJ2-7; D ambiguous. The V gene lost 6 bases and the J gene lost 3 bases, with 6 bases spanning the gap. Germline values: CDR1 SNHLY, CDR2 FYNNEI. The CDR3 is 11 amino acids.

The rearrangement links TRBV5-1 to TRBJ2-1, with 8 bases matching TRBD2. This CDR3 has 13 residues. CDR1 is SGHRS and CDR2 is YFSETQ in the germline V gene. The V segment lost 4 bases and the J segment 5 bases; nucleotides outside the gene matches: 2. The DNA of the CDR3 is TGCGCCAGCAGCATAGCGGGAAACAATGAGCAGTTCTTC. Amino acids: CASSIAGNNEQFF.

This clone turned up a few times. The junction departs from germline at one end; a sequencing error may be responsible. CDR3 sequence: CASREAGPGGPPNEQFF. The DNA for the CDR3 is TGTGCCAGCAGAGAAGCCGGGCCGGGAGGCCCCCCCAATGAGCAGTTCTTC. The rearrangement joins TRBV6-1 to TRBJ2-1, with 7 bases aligning to TRBD2. Germline CDR1 and CDR2: MNHNS and SASEGT. This CDR3 region has 17 residues.

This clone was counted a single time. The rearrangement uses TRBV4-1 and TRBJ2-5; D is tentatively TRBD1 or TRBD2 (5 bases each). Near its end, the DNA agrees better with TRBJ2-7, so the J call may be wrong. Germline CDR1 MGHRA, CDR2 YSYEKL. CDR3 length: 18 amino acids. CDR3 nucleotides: TGCGCCAGCAGCCAAGAGTTTTTGATACGGGACGAGGAATACGAGCAGTACTTC. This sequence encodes CASSQEFLIRDEEYEQYF.

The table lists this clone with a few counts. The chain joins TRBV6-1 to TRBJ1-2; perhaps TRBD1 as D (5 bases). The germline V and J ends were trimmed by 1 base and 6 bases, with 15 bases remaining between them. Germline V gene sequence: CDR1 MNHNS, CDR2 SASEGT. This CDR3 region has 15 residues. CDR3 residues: CASSEGSRVTDGYTF. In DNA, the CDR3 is TGTGCCAGCAGTGAAGGGAGCCGGGTGACAGATGGCTACACCTTC.

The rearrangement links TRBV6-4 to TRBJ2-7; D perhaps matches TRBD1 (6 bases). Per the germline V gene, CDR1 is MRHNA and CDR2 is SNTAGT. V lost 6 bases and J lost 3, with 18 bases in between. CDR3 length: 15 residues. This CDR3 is CASRSPGTLYYEQYF. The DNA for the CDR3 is TGTGCCAGCAGGTCTCCCGGGACACTTTACTACGAGCAGTACTTC.

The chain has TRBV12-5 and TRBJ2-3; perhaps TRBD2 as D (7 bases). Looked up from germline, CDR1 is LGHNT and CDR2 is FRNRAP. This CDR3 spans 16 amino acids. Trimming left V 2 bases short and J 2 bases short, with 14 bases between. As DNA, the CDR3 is TGTGCTAGTGGTTTGCCCGCGGGGGCGGACACAGATACGCAGTATTTT. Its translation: CASGLPAGADTDTQYF.

The CDR3 sequence is CASSREVGNSYEQYF. In nucleotides, the CDR3 is TGCGCCAGCAGCCGAGAGGTAGGAAACTCCTACGAGCAGTACTTC. The chain is built from TRBV4-3 and TRBJ2-7; D not certain. The germline V and J ends were trimmed by 4 bases and 0 bases, with 13 bases remaining between them. The CDR3 has 15 residues. Germline V gene lookup returns CDR1 LGHNA and CDR2 YSLEER.

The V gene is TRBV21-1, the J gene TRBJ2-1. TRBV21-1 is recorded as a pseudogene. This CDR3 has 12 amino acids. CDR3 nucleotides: TGTGCCAGCAGCAACAGAGCCGATGAGCAGTTCTTC. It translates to CASSNRADEQFF.

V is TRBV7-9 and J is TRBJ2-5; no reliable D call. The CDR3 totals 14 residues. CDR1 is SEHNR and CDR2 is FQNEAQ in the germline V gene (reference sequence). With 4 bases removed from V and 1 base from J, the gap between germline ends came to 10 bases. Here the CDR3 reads CASSSSQVQETQYF. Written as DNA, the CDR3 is TGTGCCAGCAGCTCCAGTCAAGTCCAAGAGACCCAGTACTTC. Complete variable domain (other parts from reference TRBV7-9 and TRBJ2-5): DTGVSQNPRHKITKRGQNVTFRCDPISEHNRLYWYRQTLGQGPEFLTYFQNEAQLEKSRLLSDRFSAERPKGSFSTLEIQRTEQGDSAMYLCASSSSQVQETQYFGPGTRLLVL.

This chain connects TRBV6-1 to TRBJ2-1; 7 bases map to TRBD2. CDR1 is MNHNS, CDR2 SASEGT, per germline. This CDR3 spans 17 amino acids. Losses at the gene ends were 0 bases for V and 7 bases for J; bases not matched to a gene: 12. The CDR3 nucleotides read TGTGCCAGCAGTGAAGCGACCGCTAGCGGACCTTGGAATGAGCAGTTCTTC. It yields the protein CASSEATASGPWNEQFF.

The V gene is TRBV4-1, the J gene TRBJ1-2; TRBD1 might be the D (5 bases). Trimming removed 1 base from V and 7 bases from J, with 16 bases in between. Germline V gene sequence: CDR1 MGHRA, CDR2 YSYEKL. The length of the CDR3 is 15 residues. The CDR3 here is CASSQGQKVRTGYTF. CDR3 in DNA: TGCGCCAGCAGCCAAGGACAGAAGGTCCGTACTGGCTACACCTTC.

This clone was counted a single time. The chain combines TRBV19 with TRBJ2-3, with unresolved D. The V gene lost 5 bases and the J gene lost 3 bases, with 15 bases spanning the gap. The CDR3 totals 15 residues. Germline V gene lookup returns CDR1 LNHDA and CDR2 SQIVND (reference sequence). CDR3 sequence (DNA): TGTGCCAGTAGTGGTTATGGGTTTGGTACAGATACGCAGTATTTT. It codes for CASSGYGFGTDTQYF.

DNA for the CDR3: TGTGCCAGCAGCGCAAAGGGTGGGCAGGGGGACACTGAAGCTTTCTTT. It encodes CASSAKGGQGDTEAFF. J is TRBJ1-1 and V is TRBV9; 7 bases align to TRBD1. V shed 3 bases and J 3 bases; nucleotides not matched to a gene: 11. The germline CDR1 and CDR2 sequences are SGDLS and YYNGEE. This CDR3 is built from 16 residues.

The CDR3 reads CASSFGGGSPEQYF. The CDR3 bases are TGTGCCAGCAGCTTTGGCGGGGGCTCCCCCGAGCAGTACTTC. This chain uses TRBV5-6 with TRBJ2-7; D perhaps matches TRBD2 (7 bases). With 2 bases removed from V and 6 bases from J, the gap between germline ends came to 15 bases. The CDR3 is 14 residues long. Looked up from germline, CDR1 is SGHDT and CDR2 is YYEEEE.

The CDR3 sequence is CASSPATGGTEAFF. The CDR3 region has the DNA TGTGCCAGCTCACCAGCGACAGGGGGGACTGAAGCTTTCTTT. The chain combines TRBV18 with TRBJ1-1; 9 positions agree with TRBD1. Per the germline V gene, CDR1 is KGHSH and CDR2 is LQKENI. Trimming took 2 bases from V and 5 from J; bases not matched to a gene: 3. The CDR3 is 14 amino acids.

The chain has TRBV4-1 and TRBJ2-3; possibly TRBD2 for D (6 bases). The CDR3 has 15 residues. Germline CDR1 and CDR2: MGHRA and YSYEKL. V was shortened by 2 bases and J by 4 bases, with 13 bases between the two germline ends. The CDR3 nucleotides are TGCGCCAGCAGCCAACCCCGACTAGATCCAGATACGCAGTATTTT. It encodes CASSQPRLDPDTQYF.

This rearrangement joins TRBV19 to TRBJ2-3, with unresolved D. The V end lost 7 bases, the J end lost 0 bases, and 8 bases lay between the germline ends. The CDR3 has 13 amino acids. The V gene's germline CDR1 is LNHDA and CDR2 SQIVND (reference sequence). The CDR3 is CASKGQSTDTQYF. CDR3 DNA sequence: TGTGCCAGTAAGGGCCAGAGCACAGATACGCAGTATTTT.